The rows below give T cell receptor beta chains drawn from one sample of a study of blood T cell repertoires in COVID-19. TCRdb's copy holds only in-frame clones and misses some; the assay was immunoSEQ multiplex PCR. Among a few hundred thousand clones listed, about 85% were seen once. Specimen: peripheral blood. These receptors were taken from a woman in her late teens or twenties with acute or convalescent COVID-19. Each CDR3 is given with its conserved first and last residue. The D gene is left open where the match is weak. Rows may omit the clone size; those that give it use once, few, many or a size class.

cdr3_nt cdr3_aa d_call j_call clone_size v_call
TGTGCCAGCAGCTTAGGAACGGGATATGGCTACACCTTC CASSLGTGYGYTF - TRBJ1-2 - TRBV7-9
TGCGCCAGCAGCTGGGACAGGGGAGATACGCAGTATTTT CASSWDRGDTQYF TRBD1 TRBJ2-3 - TRBV5-1
TGTGCCACCAGTGGGTCCGGACAAAACACCATATATTTT CATSGSGQNTIYF - TRBJ1-3 - TRBV24-1
TGTGCCAGCAGCACGGGACAGGGGCAAACTGAAGCTTTCTTT CASSTGQGQTEAFF TRBD1 TRBJ1-1 - TRBV7-9
TGTGCCAGCACCCGTTTGGTCGCGGGGCCAGCGGCCCAGTACTTC CASTRLVAGPAAQYF - TRBJ2-5 - TRBV2
TGTGCCAGCAGCGCCGGGACAGGTCCCTACGAGCAGTACTTC CASSAGTGPYEQYF TRBD1 TRBJ2-7 - TRBV6-5
TGTGCCAGCAGCCCAGGGGGAGGCACTGAAGCTTTCTTT CASSPGGGTEAFF TRBD1 TRBJ1-1 - TRBV5-6
TGTGCCAGCAGCCAAGATCGGAATCAGCCCCAGCATTTT CASSQDRNQPQHF - TRBJ1-5 many TRBV3-1/TRBV3-2
TGTGCCAGTAGTACAGGGTTCGGCACTGAAGCTTTCTTT CASSTGFGTEAFF - TRBJ1-1 - TRBV19
TGTTCCAGCAGTGTCGGCGGGGGCTACACCTTC CSSSVGGGYTF - TRBJ1-2 - TRBV6-6
TGCGCCAGCAGCCAAGATACTAGCGGGAGGGTGGAAACGCAGTATTTT CASSQDTSGRVETQYF TRBD2 TRBJ2-3 - TRBV4-1
TGTGCCAGCAGCCAGGGTGGACTGAACACTGAAGCTTTCTTT CASSQGGLNTEAFF - TRBJ1-1 once TRBV28
TGTGCCAGCAGTGAAGTTATTCTGGGGGAGGGTGAGCAGTTCTTC CASSEVILGEGEQFF TRBD2 TRBJ2-1 - TRBV6-1
TGTGCCAGTAGTAAACCCACAGGGGGCACTGAAGCTTTCTTT CASSKPTGGTEAFF TRBD1 TRBJ1-1 - TRBV19
TGTGCTAGTGGCTACGGACAGGGGTGGGAAGGCTACACCTTC CASGYGQGWEGYTF TRBD1 TRBJ1-2 - TRBV12-5
TGTGCTAGTGGCGTGACAGATTACAATGAGCAGTTCTTC CASGVTDYNEQFF - TRBJ2-1 - TRBV12-5
TGTGCCAGCAGCTTCGGGACAGGGCGAGTTGGCTACACCTTC CASSFGTGRVGYTF TRBD1 TRBJ1-2 few TRBV5-5
TGTGCCAGCAGCCAAGAAGGACAGTTCTACGAGCAGTACTTC CASSQEGQFYEQYF - TRBJ2-7 - TRBV4-2
TGTGCCAGCAGCCTTAGCACAGAGACCCAGTACTTC CASSLSTETQYF - TRBJ2-5 - TRBV11-2
TGTGCCAGCAGTTTATTTTCCCGGGACAGGCCACAAGGCTACACCTTC CASSLFSRDRPQGYTF TRBD1 TRBJ1-2 - TRBV28
TGTGCCTGGGGAACTAGACCCCTCCACTTT CAWGTRPLHF - TRBJ1-6 few TRBV30
TGTGCCAGCAGCCCGGACAGGGGCCTGGGGAGTGAAAAACTGTTTTTT CASSPDRGLGSEKLFF TRBD1 TRBJ1-4 - TRBV7-9
TGTGCCTGGAGTGCAGCGGGGGGCCGAAATACGCAGTATTTT CAWSAAGGRNTQYF TRBD2 TRBJ2-3 - TRBV30
TGTGCCAGCGGGAGGGAGCCTAATCAGCCCCAGCATTTT CASGREPNQPQHF - TRBJ1-5 - TRBV2
TGTGCCAGCAGTGGTGGCGGGGTTGGTGGAGAGACCCAGTACTTC CASSGGGVGGETQYF - TRBJ2-5 - TRBV2
TGCGCCAGCAGCATGACAGGGGAAAATTCACCCCTCCACTTT CASSMTGENSPLHF TRBD1 TRBJ1-6 - TRBV5-1
TGTGCCACCAAACGGGAGCACTCCGGGGGTAGGAGAGCCAACTATGGCTACACCTTC CATKREHSGGRRANYGYTF - TRBJ1-2 - TRBV28
TGTGCCAGTAGCGGACAGCTGTCCCCCTACGAGCAGTACTTC CASSGQLSPYEQYF - TRBJ2-7 - TRBV19
TGTGCCAGCAGTTTAGCACAGGGAAGGGCACCCCTCCACTTT CASSLAQGRAPLHF - TRBJ1-6 - TRBV28
TGTGCCACCCGGACAGGGGAGGATGGCTACACCTTC CATRTGEDGYTF TRBD1 TRBJ1-2 - TRBV6-6
TGTGCCAGCAGCTTCGGACAGGGTGGCACTGAAGCTTTCTTT CASSFGQGGTEAFF TRBD1 TRBJ1-1 - TRBV5-6
TGTGCCAGCAGCTCGATGGAGGGGACTGAAGCTTTCTTT CASSSMEGTEAFF - TRBJ1-1 once TRBV6-5
TGTGCCAGCAATGAGGGACAGGGTGTTGCTGAAGCTTTCTTT CASNEGQGVAEAFF TRBD1 TRBJ1-1 - TRBV2
TGCGCCACCGACATGTACAGGGTCGGTCTCCAAGAGACCCAGTACTTC CATDMYRVGLQETQYF - TRBJ2-5 - TRBV10-1
TGTGCCAGCAGTTACTCATCGGGGTCGGCCGAGCAGTACTTC CASSYSSGSAEQYF - TRBJ2-7 - TRBV6-2/TRBV6-3